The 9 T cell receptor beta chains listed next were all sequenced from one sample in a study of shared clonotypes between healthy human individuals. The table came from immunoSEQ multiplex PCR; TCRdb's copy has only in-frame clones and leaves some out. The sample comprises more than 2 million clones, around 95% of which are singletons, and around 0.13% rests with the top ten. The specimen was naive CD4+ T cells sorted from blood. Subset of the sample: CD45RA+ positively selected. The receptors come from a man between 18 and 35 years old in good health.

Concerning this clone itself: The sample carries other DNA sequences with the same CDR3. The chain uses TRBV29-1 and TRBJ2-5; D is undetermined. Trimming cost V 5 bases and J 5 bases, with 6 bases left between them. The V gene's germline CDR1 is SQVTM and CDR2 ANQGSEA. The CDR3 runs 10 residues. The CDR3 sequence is CSVLRETQYF. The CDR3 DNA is TGCAGCGTTCTTCGGGAGACCCAGTACTTC.

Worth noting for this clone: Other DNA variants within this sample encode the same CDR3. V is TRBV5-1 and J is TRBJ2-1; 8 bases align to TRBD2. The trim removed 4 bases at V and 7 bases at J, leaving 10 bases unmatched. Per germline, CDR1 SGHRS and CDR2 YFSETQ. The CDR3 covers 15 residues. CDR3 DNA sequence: TGCGCCAGCAGCAGCGCCCCGGGGGGGCCAAATGAGCAGTTCTTC. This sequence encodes CASSSAPGGPNEQFF.

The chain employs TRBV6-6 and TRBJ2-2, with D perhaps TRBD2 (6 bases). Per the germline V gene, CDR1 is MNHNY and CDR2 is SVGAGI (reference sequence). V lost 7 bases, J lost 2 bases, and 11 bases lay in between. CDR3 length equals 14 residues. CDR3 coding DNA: TGTGCCAGCAAAAGGGACTCAAACACCGGGGAGCTGTTTTTT. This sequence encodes CASKRDSNTGELFF.

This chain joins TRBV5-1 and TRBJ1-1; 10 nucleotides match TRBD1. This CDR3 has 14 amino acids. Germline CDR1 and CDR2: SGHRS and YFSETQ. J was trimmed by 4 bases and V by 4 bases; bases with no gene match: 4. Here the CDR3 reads CASSPGDRGTEAFF. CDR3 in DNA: TGCGCCAGCAGCCCGGGGGACAGGGGCACTGAAGCTTTCTTT.

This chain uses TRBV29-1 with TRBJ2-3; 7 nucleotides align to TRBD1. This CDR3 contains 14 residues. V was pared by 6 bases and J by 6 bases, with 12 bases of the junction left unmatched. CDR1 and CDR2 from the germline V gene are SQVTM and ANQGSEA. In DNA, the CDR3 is TGCAGCGTCGGCCGGGACAGTATCTCCGATACGCAGTATTTT. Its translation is CSVGRDSISDTQYF.

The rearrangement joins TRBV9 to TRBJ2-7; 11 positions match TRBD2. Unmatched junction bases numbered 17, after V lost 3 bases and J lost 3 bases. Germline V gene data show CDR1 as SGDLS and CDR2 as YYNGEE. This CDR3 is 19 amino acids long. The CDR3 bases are TGTGCCAGCAGCGCAACCGCCGGGACTAGCGGAAGGGGAGACTACGAGCAGTACTTC. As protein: CASSATAGTSGRGDYEQYF. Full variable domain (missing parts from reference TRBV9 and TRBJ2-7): DSGVTQTPKHLITATGQRVTLRCSPRSGDLSVYWYQQSLDQGLQFLIQYYNGEERAKGNILERFSAQQFPDLHSELNLSSLELGDSALYFCASSATAGTSGRGDYEQYFGPGTRLTVT.

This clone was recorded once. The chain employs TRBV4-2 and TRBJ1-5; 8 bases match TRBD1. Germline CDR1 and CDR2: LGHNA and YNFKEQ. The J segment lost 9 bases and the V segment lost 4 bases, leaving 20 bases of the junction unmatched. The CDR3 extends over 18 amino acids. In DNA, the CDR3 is TGTGCCAGCAGCCCCTTCCGCTCGGGACAGGTCGGGGGGTGGCCCCAGCATTTT. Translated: CASSPFRSGQVGGWPQHF.

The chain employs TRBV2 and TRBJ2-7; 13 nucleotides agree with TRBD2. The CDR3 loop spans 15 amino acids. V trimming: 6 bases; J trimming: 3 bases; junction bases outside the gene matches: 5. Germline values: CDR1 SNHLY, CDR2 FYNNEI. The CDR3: CASREGLAGFYEQYF. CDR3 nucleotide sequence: TGTGCCAGCAGGGAGGGACTAGCGGGGTTCTACGAGCAGTACTTC. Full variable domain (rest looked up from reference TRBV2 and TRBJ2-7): EPEVTQTPSHQVTQMGQEVILRCVPISNHLYFYWYRQILGQKVEFLVSFYNNEISEKSEIFDDQFSVERPDGSNFTLKIRSTKLEDSAMYFCASREGLAGFYEQYFGPGTRLTVT.

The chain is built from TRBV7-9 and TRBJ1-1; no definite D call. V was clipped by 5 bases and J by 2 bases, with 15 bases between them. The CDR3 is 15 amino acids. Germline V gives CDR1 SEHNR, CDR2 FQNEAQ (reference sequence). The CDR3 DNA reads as TGTGCCAGCAGCCCGGTTATGGATCGTAACACTGAAGCTTTCTTT. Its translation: CASSPVMDRNTEAFF.